This T cell receptor beta chain was obtained from a study of blood T cell repertoires in COVID-19. Study-level background: There were acute and convalescent COVID-19 samples, and they came from the United States, Italy and Spain. Sources were T cells, B-cell-depleted T cells, or PBMCs; the material itself was cDNA or gDNA.

Per the authors' pipeline: Amplification with reference gene primers provided the estimates of nucleated cell counts. The protocol was immunoSEQ multiplex PCR, while the TCRdb copy is restricted to in-frame clones and leaves out a portion. D and trimming come from the DNA, and the V and J calls and clone size come from that table. The table includes roughly 120,000 clones, around 86% detected once. CDR1 and CDR2 (germline): MGHRA, YSYEKL. V lost 2 bases to trimming and J lost 6 bases; unmatched junction nucleotides: 4. The CDR3 sequence is 14 residues long. The chain recombines TRBV4-1 with TRBJ1-2, with 9 bases lining up with TRBD1. The origin of this receptor is a human donor in a cohort sampled during active COVID-19. Input material: peripheral blood. The CDR3 protein is CASSQPGQGDGYTF. The CDR3 DNA is TGCGCCAGCAGCCAACCGGGACAGGGTGATGGCTACACCTTC.